This T cell receptor beta chain was profiled in a study of blood T cell repertoires in COVID-19 (dated by TCRdb to the early 2020s). About the full investigation: Collaborator samples came from the United States, Italy and Spain and covered acute and convalescent phases of COVID-19. The prospective study material was composed of cDNA or gDNA derived from T cells, B-cell-depleted T cells, or PBMCs. Subjects who had been exposed to COVID-19, were actively infected with it, or had recovered from it provided the deeply sampled blood TCRbeta repertoires that made up the dataset. The repertoires were released in a freely available public database intended as a resource for research on the immune response to SARS-CoV-2. Samples were obtained from the ongoing ImmuneRACE study (first 160 participants) and from approximately 1,200 subjects provided by 6 global collaborators. Nearly every sample came with metadata listing a de-identified subject ID, COVID-19 status, age in years and sex. Where available, HLA class I and class II types were taken from metadata supplied by the sample provider and were not determined by assay-based typing. Broader findings and caveats from the paper: The quantity of clinical and demographic metadata differed by source and by participant and was supplied without curation.

The CDR3 spans 17 residues, from the cysteine through the phenylalanine. CDR3 DNA is the only sequence kept; it has 51 bases, read in frame from the first base. V has 2 bases trimmed and J has 1 base trimmed; junction bases matching no gene number 10. The germline V gene encodes CDR1 MNHEY and CDR2 SMNVEV (reference sequence). One collaborating source in Seattle enrolled patients during active infection and followed them longitudinally through the course of disease. Whole blood was collected in K2EDTA tubes by collaborating institutions according to the institutions' own protocols. For TCRbeta analysis, collaborators shipped samples in one of three forms: frozen whole blood, isolated PBMCs, or DNA extracted from either of those sample types. Remarks on this clone: Its antigen specificity is not known. One base away there is no much larger clone; base qualities are not given.

The immunoSEQ Assay, a bias-controlled multiplex PCR, was used to amplify TCRbeta CDR3 regions from genomic DNA. Regarding the original processing steps: Within the assay, amplification of reference gene primers was used to estimate how many nucleated cells each sample contained. To quantify the absolute abundance of each unique TCRbeta CDR3 rearrangement, sequence reads were collapsed and filtered. For each sample, productive Simpson clonality was calculated as the square root of Simpson's diversity index over productive rearrangements. Here the immuneACCESS table is served through TCRdb, limited to in-frame sequences with V and J called. Missing clones are a known gap in these copies; in checked studies unresolved V genes cover under half, and the rest lacks a known reason. The V and J calls and the clone size are those of that table, but D and trimming were determined from the DNA. Counted in this sample were 250,000 to 350,000 clones; about 85% of them appeared once. The ten largest clonotypes hold 0.7% to 0.9% of the sample.

The material sequenced was peripheral blood. The chain couples TRBV27 to TRBJ1-1; TRBD1 matches 7 bases in the middle. The sequence was obtained from a human donor with COVID-19, enrolled during active disease. The donor label of this sample is uncertain. CDR3 sequence: CASSLAFRDRENTEAFF. The nucleotides are TGTGCCAGCAGTTTAGCATTTAGGGACAGAGAGAACACTGAAGCTTTCTTT.